This T cell receptor beta chain was identified during a study of cytomegalovirus exposure and HLA in healthy donors. V shed 4 bases and J shed 5 bases, with 14 bases lying between them. Germline V CDR1 and CDR2: SQVTM, ANQGSEA. The CDR3 loop spans 13 amino acids. General study findings and limits: V- and J-gene trimming in TCR beta was tied to a missense DCLRE1C variant by an analysis performed later.

The PCR employed 60 Vbeta primers together with 13 Jbeta primers. The repertoire was sequenced with immunoSEQ multiplex PCR; TCRdb's copy has only in-frame clones and lacks some. The repertoire holds around 120,000 clones, with 75% to 90% as singletons. Concerning this clone: No antigen is known for it.

This receptor was taken from a female donor in good health and CMV-seropositive. The chain couples TRBV29-1 to TRBJ1-1; no definite D call. The source material was PBMCs. The CDR3 protein is CSVVQVRRTEAFF. The DNA of the CDR3 is TGCAGCGTTGTGCAGGTTAGGAGGACTGAAGCTTTCTTT.